Following are 7 T cell receptor beta chains from one sample sequenced in a study of blood T cells in healthy people across ages. A second PCR, run for about 7 to 12 cycles, used a sample-barcoded 5' primer plus a J-beta primer mix. TCRdb analysed the 5' RACE reads with MiXCR anew, one entry per CDR3 protein. The table records roughly 720,000 distinct CDR3 sequences, roughly 50% of them present only once. Sequencing was carried out using blood. These TCRs come from a man at least 80 years old in good health.

V is TRBV28 and J is TRBJ1-2; D is undetermined. This CDR3 has 15 amino acids. Trimming removed 1 base from V and 4 bases from J, with 13 bases in between. Germline lookup yields CDR1 MDHEN and CDR2 SYDVKM. The CDR3 bases are TGTGCCAGCAGTTTATCGGGAAAGGTAGCCTATGGCTACACCTTC. Its translation is CASSLSGKVAYGYTF.

This chain links TRBV6-6 with TRBJ1-1; maybe TRBD1 (6 bases). Between the trimmed V and J ends, which lost 10 bases and 5 bases, there was a span of 23 bases. In germline, CDR1 is MNHNY, CDR2 SVGAGI (reference sequence). The CDR3 has 15 residues. CDR3 DNA: TGTGCCACCTCCCAGGGGCGGGGTACGAGGACTGAAGCTTTCTTT. Translated: CATSQGRGTRTEAFF.

The genes are TRBV6-5 and TRBJ2-5, with TRBD1 matching over 7 bases. CDR3 length: 12 residues. Germline CDR1 MNHEY, CDR2 SVGAGI. V lost 6 bases and J lost 13; bases outside the gene matches: 11. The CDR3 loop reads CASRGTGAMRYF. Here the CDR3 DNA reads TGTGCCAGCAGGGGAACAGGGGCCATGCGGTACTTC.

This clonotype was detected only a few times. This rearrangement joins TRBV20-1 to TRBJ2-3; the match to TRBD2 covers 12 bases. V lost 6 bases, J lost 14 bases, and 15 bases stayed unmatched. There are 14 residues in the CDR3. CDR1 and CDR2 from the germline V gene are DFQATT and SNEGSKA (reference sequence). The CDR3, as DNA: TGCAGTGCCCACCTAGCGGGAGGGCCCAGATACGCGTATTTT. Protein product: CSAHLAGGPRYAYF.

The CDR3 region is CSARVLPGTSGSSYNEQFF. In nucleotides, the CDR3 is TGCAGTGCTAGAGTTCTACCCGGGACTAGCGGCAGCTCCTACAATGAGCAGTTCTTC. The chain employs TRBV20-1 and TRBJ2-1; 11 bases match TRBD2. The ends lost 1 base at V and 0 bases at J; junction bases unmatched: 11. Germline CDR1 and CDR2: DFQATT and SNEGSKA (reference sequence). CDR3 length: 19 amino acids.

The chain joins TRBV24-1 to TRBJ1-5; TRBD1 is a possible D gene (5 bases). In germline, CDR1 is KGHDR, CDR2 SFDVKD. Trimming pared 5 bases from V and 4 bases from J, leaving 14 bases between. CDR3 size: 15 residues. CDR3 DNA: TGTGCCACCAGTGTCACAGGATCCCCTAATCAGCCCCAGCATTTT. It specifies CATSVTGSPNQPQHF.

The chain has TRBV6-5 and TRBJ2-7; TRBD1 aligns across 7 bases. The V gene's germline CDR1 is MNHEY and CDR2 SVGAGI. The CDR3 covers 15 residues. V gave up 1 base and J gave up 2 bases; unmatched junction bases: 5. The CDR3 nucleotides are TGTGCCAGCAGTTACTTCCAGGGGGAGACCTACGAGCAGTACTTC. Residues: CASSYFQGETYEQYF.